This is a list of T cell receptor beta chains from one sample in a study of shared clonotypes between healthy human individuals. The data were produced by immunoSEQ multiplex PCR, yet TCRdb's version contains in-frame clones alone and is incomplete. The sample holds 2 million to 2.5 million clones, around 95% seen once. The sequencing sample was made of naive CD4+ T cells sorted from blood. These TCRs come from a man between 18 and 29 years old in good health. Each CDR3 is given without its conserved first and last residue.

v_call: TRBV28; cdr3_aa: ASRPSGGFNEKLF
v_call: TRBV4-1; cdr3_aa: ASSQPGLAGAGELF
v_call: TRBV6-5; cdr3_aa: ASSVSDTQY
v_call: TRBV28; cdr3_aa: ASSLGGGYNEQF
v_call: TRBV6-5; cdr3_aa: ASSYSRSSYNSPLH
v_call: TRBV29-1; cdr3_aa: SVEDGQGGTGELF
v_call: TRBV30; cdr3_aa: AWSVLRVVYNSPLH
v_call: TRBV10-1; cdr3_aa: ASSEARSGGYNEQF
v_call: TRBV11-2; cdr3_aa: ASSFDSYEQY
v_call: TRBV6-1; cdr3_aa: ASSERASGVYEQY
v_call: TRBV7-9; cdr3_aa: ASSSDSSSYNEQF
v_call: TRBV10-3; cdr3_aa: AISPTAGNEQF
v_call: TRBV6-1; cdr3_aa: ASSDRDRLSYEQY
v_call: TRBV6-5; cdr3_aa: ASSYPRSTIY
v_call: TRBV7-2; cdr3_aa: ASSFDSNYGYT
v_call: TRBV4-3; cdr3_aa: ASSQGGNYNEQF
v_call: TRBV2; cdr3_aa: ASRLGTSGNEQY
v_call: TRBV5-1; cdr3_aa: ASSLAPSGETQY
v_call: TRBV30; cdr3_aa: AWRPRANTEAF
v_call: TRBV27; cdr3_aa: ASSPPLQETQY
v_call: TRBV18; cdr3_aa: ASSLNRGPNEKLF
v_call: TRBV27; cdr3_aa: ASTGGNSPLH
v_call: TRBV6-5; cdr3_aa: ASSYRGTGWEETQY
v_call: TRBV10-3; cdr3_aa: AINGGLDEQF
v_call: TRBV5-1; cdr3_aa: ASSPTGGSTEAF
v_call: TRBV10-3; cdr3_aa: AISEGNVYSNQPQH
v_call: TRBV2; cdr3_aa: ASRGTPSSGNTIY
v_call: TRBV10-2; cdr3_aa: ATFSYEQY
v_call: TRBV7-3; cdr3_aa: ASSPGGSGNTIY
v_call: TRBV6-4; cdr3_aa: ASSITGGTNEKLF
v_call: TRBV29-1; cdr3_aa: SALTVGNTEAF
v_call: TRBV5-6; cdr3_aa: ASSLGLRDRALTEAF
v_call: TRBV19; cdr3_aa: AIKTSGSTDTQY
v_call: TRBV7-2; cdr3_aa: ASSGGRSSYNEQF
v_call: TRBV18; cdr3_aa: ASSLQWGVRDTEAF
v_call: TRBV27; cdr3_aa: ASPPGQGRFKDTQY
v_call: TRBV5-1; cdr3_aa: ASSLGGSGSSDTQY
v_call: TRBV27; cdr3_aa: ASSPVASGANVLT
v_call: TRBV2; cdr3_aa: ASSERGWGVGLNYGYT
v_call: TRBV5-4; cdr3_aa: ASSLGGAGTDTQY
v_call: TRBV6-5; cdr3_aa: ASSTGGGGYT